This TCR beta chain is drawn from a study of blood T cells in healthy people across ages. The CDR3 extends over 15 amino acids. Germline lookup yields CDR1 SGHRS and CDR2 YFSETQ. The V end lost 0 bases, the J end lost 0 bases, and 9 bases lay between the germline ends. Using a J-beta primer mix together with a sample-barcoded 5' primer, a second PCR was run for about 6 to 12 cycles. One entry per CDR3 protein results from TCRdb running MiXCR on the 5' RACE reads. The data contain about 930,000 distinct CDR3 sequences, around 29% of them singletons. This clonotype was seen more than once but under ten times. What it binds is not known. Study findings and constraints: The study found TCR beta diversity correlated strongly with naive T cell percentage.

The sample was also reused in another study, on T cells of mothers and their children. That investigation notes: The study recruited a few healthy Caucasian mothers and their six children as donors. The TCR beta CDR3 read count exceeded 8 million for each mother and was some 3.1 million for each child.

The chain employs TRBV5-1 and TRBJ2-5; D not resolved. This sequence originates from a middle-aged woman in good health. Input material: blood. The CDR3 DNA follows: TGCGCCAGCAGCTTGGTTAGGCAAGACCAAGAGACCCAGTACTTC. It is translated as CASSLVRQDQETQYF.